A single sample is the source of the 9 T cell receptor beta chains below, sequenced in a study of T cell clonality in common variable immunodeficiency. Regarding the study as a whole: In common variable immunodeficiency, TCR beta chains reportedly carried fewer deletions and N-nucleotide insertions.

The method was immunoSEQ multiplex PCR; TCRdb's version includes in-frame clones alone and lacks a portion of them. The sample shows 25,000 or so clones, no singletons; the ten largest hold approximately 9%. Their target antigens are unknown. The material sequenced was peripheral blood mononuclear cells. These receptor sequences come from a human donor with common variable immunodeficiency.

The sample holds many counts of this clone. Read data end 3 residues before the CDR3 end; the end is taken from the germline J gene. The J gene is TRBJ2-3, the V gene TRBV20-1, with D perhaps matching TRBD2 (7 bases). Trimming took off 5 bases at V and 2 bases at J, with 17 bases between the two ends. CDR1 DFQATT and CDR2 SNEGSKA come from the germline V gene (reference sequence). This CDR3 is built from 15 residues. The CDR3 sequence: CSAVHLGGLTDTQYF. CDR3 DNA (partial): TGCAGTGCTGTTCACTTGGGGGGGCTCACAGATACG.

This clone was observed at least ten times. The read gets to within 3 residues of the CDR3 end, and the germline J gene fills in the rest. This chain links TRBV19 with TRBJ2-1; 9 bases are a match to TRBD1. The J segment lost 9 bases and the V segment lost 3 bases, leaving 9 bases of the junction unmatched. The CDR3 consists of 15 residues. Germline lookup yields CDR1 LNHDA and CDR2 SQIVND (reference sequence). The covered CDR3 bases are TGTGCCAGTAGTATTGAGGGACAGGGTCTAGGTGAG. Translated: CASSIEGQGLGE. The whole CDR3 protein is CASSIEGQGLGEQFF.

This clone was detected ten times or more. The CDR3 end is not reached by the read, which stops 3 residues before it; the germline J gene fills it in. The chain recombines TRBV5-1 with TRBJ2-7; TRBD2 matches 8 bases. The CDR3 totals 15 residues. Germline V gene lookup returns CDR1 SGHRS and CDR2 YFSETQ. The J segment lost 5 bases and the V segment lost 0 bases, leaving 7 bases of the junction unmatched. The CDR3 loop reads CASSLEPGGGDEQYF. The sequenced CDR3 bases are TGCGCCAGCAGCTTGGAGCCGGGAGGGGGGGACGAG.

This clone was seen a few times. Read coverage stops 3 residues before the CDR3 terminus; the germline J gene supplies the remainder. V is TRBV5-6 and J is TRBJ1-1, with 7 bases aligning to TRBD1. The junction had 6 bases not matched to a gene; V was cut back by 4 bases and J by 3 bases. This CDR3 has 14 residues. The germline V gene has CDR1 SGHDT and CDR2 YYEEEE. CDR3 region: CASSQYGTDTEAFF. The covered CDR3 bases are TGTGCCAGCAGCCAGTATGGGACAGACACTGAA.

In this sample, this clone turned up many times. The CDR3 region is CASSPGTGTHEQYF. The CDR3 bases that were read are TGTGCCAGCAGCCCCGGGACAGGGACCCACGAG. The rearrangement links TRBV7-2 to TRBJ2-7, with 9 bases identical to TRBD1. The sequenced fragment ends 3 residues before the CDR3 boundary, so the rest is inferred from the germline J gene. The V gene's germline CDR1 is SGHTA and CDR2 FQGNSA. J gave up 5 bases and V 5 bases, and 7 bases lay outside the gene matches. This CDR3 comprises 14 residues. Looking up the rest from reference TRBV7-2 and TRBJ2-7 gives the full variable domain: GAGVSQSPSNKVTEKGKDVELRCDPISGHTALYWYRQSLGQGLEFLIYFQGNSAPDKSGLPSDRFSAERTGGSVSTLTIQRTQQEDSAVYLCASSPGTGTHEQYFGPGTRLTVT.

There are a few counts of this clone. The DNA ends 3 residues before the CDR3 does, and the rest of the CDR3 is filled in from the germline J gene. The chain uses TRBV5-6 and TRBJ2-1; TRBD2 matches at 7 bases. The CDR3 has 15 residues. Losses at the gene ends were 0 bases for V and 9 bases for J; bases not matched to a gene: 9. The germline gives CDR1 SGHDT, CDR2 YYEEEE. The part of the CDR3 DNA that was read is TGTGCCAGCAGCTTGGAGGTCCAGGGAGGGGCTGAG. Protein: CASSLEVQGGAE. The CDR3 in its entirety is CASSLEVQGGAEQFF.

A word on this clone: The read comes to an end 3 residues before the CDR3 does, leaving the germline J gene to fill in the end. The chain combines TRBV6-2 or TRBV6-3 with TRBJ2-1; 9 bases agree with TRBD2. Germline V CDR1 and CDR2: MNHEY, SVGEGT. CDR3 length equals 17 residues. V shed 0 bases, J shed 3 bases, and the junction held 6 bases outside the gene matches. The covered CDR3 bases are TGTGCCAGCAGTTACTCCATAGCGGGAGTGGGCTACAATGAG. It translates to CASSYSIAGVGYNE. The whole CDR3 protein reads CASSYSIAGVGYNEQFF.

Turning to this clone: With the read ending 3 residues before the CDR3 end, the germline J gene is used to fill in that end. J is TRBJ1-4 and V is TRBV30; tentatively, D is TRBD1 (5 bases). The germline gives CDR1 GTSNPN, CDR2 SVGIG (reference sequence). The CDR3 has 17 residues. V was shortened by 0 bases and J by 0 bases, with 14 bases between the two germline ends. Here the CDR3 reads CAWSVFRTPATNEKLFF. The covered CDR3 bases are TGTGCCTGGAGTGTCTTCAGGACACCCGCAACTAATGAAAAA.

Details on this clone: The observed sequence ends 3 residues before the CDR3 terminus, with the missing tail filled in from the germline J gene. The chain combines TRBV18 with TRBJ1-2, with TRBD1 as a possible D gene (6 bases). The CDR3 contains 14 residues. Germline V gives CDR1 KGHSH, CDR2 LQKENI. V lost 5 bases and J lost 4, with 14 bases in between. The CDR3 sequence: CASSSGVLGYGYTF. The DNA read from the CDR3 is TGTGCCAGCTCATCAGGGGTTTTGGGCTATGGC. Drawing the rest from reference TRBV18 and TRBJ1-2, the complete variable domain is NAGVMQNPRHLVRRRGQEARLRCSPMKGHSHVYWYRQLPEEGLKFMVYLQKENIIDESGMPKERFSAEFPKEGPSILRIQQVVRGDSAAYFCASSSGVLGYGYTFGSGTRLTVV.